Presented here are 14 T cell receptor beta chains from one specimen sequenced in a study of technical replicates of blood from several donors. TCRdb's table, derived via immunoSEQ multiplex PCR, lists solely in-frame clones and lacks some. The sample shows tens of thousands of clones, approximately 91% of them seen only once. The sequencing input was PBMCs. The source is a human donor in good health. Some clones in this sample may be carry-over from other donors' samples.

The chain is built from TRBV19 and TRBJ2-7; TRBD1 is a possible D gene (5 bases). CDR1 is LNHDA, CDR2 SQIVND, per germline (reference sequence). V was clipped by 6 bases and J by 0 bases, with 12 bases between them. The CDR3 spans 14 residues. The CDR3 DNA is TGTGCCAGTAGCTCTTCGACAGACTCCTACGAGCAGTACTTC. Translating it yields CASSSSTDSYEQYF.

CDR3 nucleotides: TGTGCCAGCAGTATTATCGGCGGGAGGACCTACGAGCAGTACTTC. Its protein is CASSIIGGRTYEQYF. The chain employs TRBV11-2 and TRBJ2-7, with 8 positions matching TRBD2. With V trimmed by 6 bases and J by 2 bases, 9 bases remained unmatched. This CDR3 is built from 15 residues. Germline V gene sequence: CDR1 SGHAT, CDR2 FQNNGV.

The chain recombines TRBV7-2 with TRBJ1-1; D is uncertain. This CDR3 region has 13 residues. Germline assignment: CDR1 SGHTA and CDR2 FQGNSA. V shed 1 base and J shed 5 bases, with 8 bases lying between them. DNA of the CDR3: TGTGCCAGCAGCTTAGGGGAGGGAACTGAAGCTTTCTTT. Its translation is CASSLGEGTEAFF.

The rearrangement links TRBV7-7 to TRBJ2-1; 12 bases map to TRBD2. The trim removed 5 bases at V and 7 bases at J, leaving 15 bases unmatched. The CDR3 runs 18 residues. Germline V lookup: CDR1 SSHAT, CDR2 FNYEAQ (reference sequence). In DNA, the CDR3 is TGTGCCAGCAGCCCCCCCGAGGCTAGCGGGGGGGCAGAGAATGAGCAGTTCTTC. Residues: CASSPPEASGGAENEQFF.

The chain recombines TRBV15 with TRBJ1-1; a weak D match, TRBD1 (6 bases). The CDR3 is 14 residues long. V gave up 0 bases and J gave up 6 bases, with 11 bases separating them. CDR1 LNHNV and CDR2 YYDKDF come from the germline V gene (reference sequence). The CDR3 DNA reads as TGTGCCACCAGCAGAGACAGGGGCTGGGCTGAAGCTTTCTTT. As protein: CATSRDRGWAEAFF.

V and J are TRBV30 and TRBJ2-7, with 10 bases that match TRBD1. Per germline, CDR1 GTSNPN and CDR2 SVGIG (reference sequence). V shed 7 bases, J shed 6 bases, and the junction held 6 bases outside the gene matches. CDR3 length: 12 residues. The CDR3 DNA reads as TGTGCCTTTGGGACAGGGGCCCCCGAGCAGTACTTC. This gives the protein CAFGTGAPEQYF.

This chain links TRBV5-6 with TRBJ1-6, with 7 positions matching TRBD1. Per the germline V gene, CDR1 is SGHDT and CDR2 is YYEEEE. V lost 2 bases and J lost 6; bases outside the gene matches: 5. The CDR3 extends over 15 amino acids. CDR3 nucleotide sequence: TGTGCCAGCAGCTTTCGGACAGGACTTAATTCACCCCTCCACTTT. As protein: CASSFRTGLNSPLHF.

This sequence joins TRBV2 and TRBJ1-4; D ambiguous. CDR3 size: 15 residues. Trimming removed 6 bases from V and 8 bases from J, with 19 bases in between. Germline loops: CDR1 SNHLY, CDR2 FYNNEI. DNA for the CDR3: TGTGCCAGCAGGGAAAGTCGAGGTGTAGGCGAAAAACTGTTTTTT. Its protein product is CASRESRGVGEKLFF.

The rearrangement joins TRBV6-1 to TRBJ1-1; no definite D call. This CDR3 is built from 14 residues. The V end was cut by 3 bases, the J end by 4 bases, with 12 bases between. Germline CDR1 is MNHNS and CDR2 is SASEGT. The CDR3 sequence is CASSEVATGTEAFF. In nucleotides, the CDR3 is TGTGCCAGCAGTGAGGTCGCGACGGGCACTGAAGCTTTCTTT.

A single count supports this clone. The gene calls are TRBV2 and TRBJ2-1; 9 nucleotides agree with TRBD2. The CDR3 sequence is 15 residues long. J gave up 4 bases and V 8 bases, and 9 bases lay outside the gene matches. Germline loops: CDR1 SNHLY, CDR2 FYNNEI. The CDR3 region is CASGGVTSGYNEQFF. For the CDR3, the DNA is TGTGCCAGCGGTGGTGTGACTAGCGGATACAATGAGCAGTTCTTC.

V and J are TRBV7-2 and TRBJ2-1; a possible D gene is TRBD1 (5 bases). Per germline, CDR1 SGHTA and CDR2 FQGNSA. V lost 5 bases to trimming and J lost 0 bases, with 14 bases between them. The CDR3 is 16 residues long. The DNA for the CDR3 is TGTGCCAGCAGCCCACAGGTTCGTAGCTCCTACAATGAGCAGTTCTTC. It codes for CASSPQVRSSYNEQFF.

This chain uses TRBV5-1 with TRBJ1-2; possibly TRBD1 for D (5 bases). The CDR3 has 15 residues. Trimming pared 3 bases from V and 9 bases from J, leaving 21 bases between. Germline CDR1 reads SGHRS; CDR2 reads YFSETQ. The chain's CDR3 is CASSSAAGQQGSYTF. CDR3 coding DNA: TGCGCCAGCAGCTCAGCCGCTGGCCAGCAGGGAAGCTACACCTTC.

The CDR3 region is CASSYRRAYEQYF. In DNA, the CDR3 is TGTGCCAGCAGTTACCGCAGGGCCTACGAGCAGTACTTC. The genes are TRBV6-5 and TRBJ2-5, with D perhaps TRBD1 (5 bases). The tail of the sequence fits TRBJ2-7 better, so the J call may be wrong. There are 13 residues in the CDR3. Germline-derived CDR1 and CDR2 are MNHEY and SVGAGI.

This chain joins TRBV9 and TRBJ2-1; D possibly corresponds to TRBD2 (5 bases). Germline V gene data show CDR1 as SGDLS and CDR2 as YYNGEE. Trimming took off 3 bases at V and 0 bases at J, with 13 bases between the two ends. The CDR3 is made up of 16 amino acids. CDR3 loop: CASSGTRTSSYNEQFF. The DNA of the CDR3 is TGTGCCAGCAGCGGTACCCGAACTAGCTCCTACAATGAGCAGTTCTTC. Full variable domain (rest looked up from reference TRBV9 and TRBJ2-1): DSGVTQTPKHLITATGQRVTLRCSPRSGDLSVYWYQQSLDQGLQFLIQYYNGEERAKGNILERFSAQQFPDLHSELNLSSLELGDSALYFCASSGTRTSSYNEQFFGPGTRLTVL.